The rows below give T cell receptor beta chains drawn from one sample of a study of T cell responses to AZD1222 COVID-19 vaccine. Profiling relied on immunoSEQ multiplex PCR, and the TCRdb table lists in-frame clones only, not all of them. Of 200,000 or so clones listed, 93% are singletons. The specimen was peripheral blood, collected 28 days after the second AZD1222 dose. The receptors here all came from an adult who received the AZD1222 COVID-19 vaccine. Each CDR3 is given with its conserved first and last residue. A D gene is named only where the DNA matches it firmly. Expanded clones get a size class; other rows say once, few or many, or leave the size out.

cdr3_nt: TGCGCCAGCAGCTTGAAACAGGCACCCACAGATACGCAGTATTTT
cdr3_aa: CASSLKQAPTDTQYF
j_call: TRBJ2-3
d_call: -
clone_size: -
v_call: TRBV5-1

cdr3_nt: TGTGCCAGCAGCCCCGAGACAGGGTGGGACACTGAAGCTTTCTTT
cdr3_aa: CASSPETGWDTEAFF
j_call: TRBJ1-1
d_call: TRBD1
clone_size: -
v_call: TRBV3-1/TRBV3-2

cdr3_nt: TGCGCCAGCAGCCAAAGCCCCTTAAATTCCTACGAGCAGTACTTC
cdr3_aa: CASSQSPLNSYEQYF
j_call: TRBJ2-7
d_call: -
clone_size: -
v_call: TRBV4-1

cdr3_nt: TGTGCCTGGAGACCGGACAGGGGGTTACCCTACGAGCAGTACTTC
cdr3_aa: CAWRPDRGLPYEQYF
j_call: TRBJ2-7
d_call: TRBD1
clone_size: -
v_call: TRBV30

cdr3_nt: TGTGCCAGCAACCGTGGGGGCCGGACTGAAGCTTTCTTT
cdr3_aa: CASNRGGRTEAFF
j_call: TRBJ1-1
d_call: -
clone_size: -
v_call: TRBV2

cdr3_nt: TGTGCCAGCAGCCCGTCGAGGGGGCGCTATGGCTACACCTTC
cdr3_aa: CASSPSRGRYGYTF
j_call: TRBJ1-2
d_call: TRBD1
clone_size: -
v_call: TRBV3-1/TRBV3-2

cdr3_nt: TGTGCCAGCAGCCCGACGGTGTTGAGGACTGAAGCTTTCTTT
cdr3_aa: CASSPTVLRTEAFF
j_call: TRBJ1-1
d_call: -
clone_size: once
v_call: TRBV7-9

cdr3_nt: TGTGCCAGCTCACCGAGGAGTGTTAATGAAAAACTGTTTTTT
cdr3_aa: CASSPRSVNEKLFF
j_call: TRBJ1-4
d_call: -
clone_size: -
v_call: TRBV18

cdr3_nt: TGCGCCAGCAGCCAAGAGGGACAGATATCCTATGGCTACACCTTC
cdr3_aa: CASSQEGQISYGYTF
j_call: TRBJ1-2
d_call: TRBD1
clone_size: few
v_call: TRBV4-3

cdr3_nt: TGTGCCAGTCACGTGGGCGGACTAGAGGCCGGGGAGCTGTTTTTT
cdr3_aa: CASHVGGLEAGELFF
j_call: TRBJ2-2
d_call: TRBD2
clone_size: -
v_call: TRBV3-1/TRBV3-2

cdr3_nt: TGCAGCGTTAGGTTTGAGGCCAATGAGCAGTTCTTC
cdr3_aa: CSVRFEANEQFF
j_call: TRBJ2-1
d_call: -
clone_size: -
v_call: TRBV29-1

cdr3_nt: TGTGCCACCAGTGATCCCAACGTGGGGGGAGACTATGGCTACACCTTC
cdr3_aa: CATSDPNVGGDYGYTF
j_call: TRBJ1-2
d_call: -
clone_size: -
v_call: TRBV24-1

cdr3_nt: TGTGCCAGCAGTTTAAGGCCGCCCGGGGCTAATGAAAAACTGTTTTTT
cdr3_aa: CASSLRPPGANEKLFF
j_call: TRBJ1-4
d_call: -
clone_size: -
v_call: TRBV28

cdr3_nt: TGCGCCAGCAGCTTGGAGGGTGCCCGATACAATGAGCAGTTCTTC
cdr3_aa: CASSLEGARYNEQFF
j_call: TRBJ2-1
d_call: -
clone_size: -
v_call: TRBV5-1

cdr3_nt: TGTGCCAGCAGCCTGGGTCCCCCTTCTAGCGCCGGAAGAGGGAATGAGCAGTTCTTC
cdr3_aa: CASSLGPPSSAGRGNEQFF
j_call: TRBJ2-1
d_call: -
clone_size: once
v_call: TRBV7-2

cdr3_nt: TGTGCCAGCAGTCCCCGGGGGGGGGAGGGCGAGCAGTACTTC
cdr3_aa: CASSPRGGEGEQYF
j_call: TRBJ2-7
d_call: TRBD2
clone_size: -
v_call: TRBV6-5

cdr3_nt: TGTGCCAGCAGCTCATTTCCGGGACAGGGCCGATTTAGCCGTAGCACAGATACGCAGTATTTT
cdr3_aa: CASSSFPGQGRFSRSTDTQYF
j_call: TRBJ2-3
d_call: TRBD1
clone_size: -
v_call: TRBV7-3

cdr3_nt: TGTGCCAGCGGCGGACAGACATTCTATGGCTACACCTTC
cdr3_aa: CASGGQTFYGYTF
j_call: TRBJ1-2
d_call: -
clone_size: -
v_call: TRBV2

cdr3_nt: TGCAGCGTCGGACAGGGAATGAATGAGCAGTTCTTC
cdr3_aa: CSVGQGMNEQFF
j_call: TRBJ2-1
d_call: TRBD1
clone_size: -
v_call: TRBV29-1

cdr3_nt: TGTGCCAGTAGTATAGGAGGGGGGGTTAATTCACCCCTCCACTTT
cdr3_aa: CASSIGGGVNSPLHF
j_call: TRBJ1-6
d_call: -
clone_size: -
v_call: TRBV19

cdr3_nt: TGTGCCAGCAGTTTCCCCCCCGGGACAGGGGGGGATACGCAGTATTTT
cdr3_aa: CASSFPPGTGGDTQYF
j_call: TRBJ2-3
d_call: TRBD1
clone_size: -
v_call: TRBV6-2/TRBV6-3

cdr3_nt: TGTGCCAGCAGCTTATTCGCGGTCAATGAGCAGTTCTTC
cdr3_aa: CASSLFAVNEQFF
j_call: TRBJ2-1
d_call: -
clone_size: -
v_call: TRBV7-9

cdr3_nt: TGTGCCAGCAGCCGGGGGGGCGTTCCTCGCGAGCAGTACTTC
cdr3_aa: CASSRGGVPREQYF
j_call: TRBJ2-7
d_call: TRBD2
clone_size: -
v_call: TRBV7-6

cdr3_nt: TGTGCCAGCAGCTCGGACAGGCATAGCAATCAGCCCCAGCATTTT
cdr3_aa: CASSSDRHSNQPQHF
j_call: TRBJ1-5
d_call: TRBD1
clone_size: -
v_call: TRBV7-9

cdr3_nt: TGCGCCAGCAGCCAAGAATCGGCCGGTGGGACTAGCGGGGGGTACAATGAGCAGTTCTTC
cdr3_aa: CASSQESAGGTSGGYNEQFF
j_call: TRBJ2-1
d_call: TRBD2
clone_size: once
v_call: TRBV4-1

cdr3_nt: TGTGCCAGCAGCTTAGTGTGGGGGGGCAACAATGAGCAGTTCTTC
cdr3_aa: CASSLVWGGNNEQFF
j_call: TRBJ2-1
d_call: -
clone_size: -
v_call: TRBV7-2

cdr3_nt: TGTGCCAGCAGCTTAAGCCAGTCCTATGGCTACACCTTC
cdr3_aa: CASSLSQSYGYTF
j_call: TRBJ1-2
d_call: -
clone_size: -
v_call: TRBV7-2

cdr3_nt: TGTGCCAGCAAGCCCTTCTCTGGAAACACCATATATTTT
cdr3_aa: CASKPFSGNTIYF
j_call: TRBJ1-3
d_call: -
clone_size: -
v_call: TRBV27

cdr3_nt: TGTGCCAGTAGTATACTGGGGACAGGGGGTCAGCCCCAGCATTTT
cdr3_aa: CASSILGTGGQPQHF
j_call: TRBJ1-5
d_call: TRBD1
clone_size: -
v_call: TRBV19

cdr3_nt: TGTGCCAGTACGACAGGGATCTCTGGAAACACCATATATTTT
cdr3_aa: CASTTGISGNTIYF
j_call: TRBJ1-3
d_call: TRBD1
clone_size: -
v_call: TRBV5-4

cdr3_nt: TGTGCCAGCAGCCCACCCGGGAGGGCCCGCCAAAGGGGCTGGTATTTT
cdr3_aa: CASSPPGRARQRGWYF
j_call: TRBJ2-3
d_call: TRBD2
clone_size: -
v_call: TRBV14

cdr3_nt: TGTGCCAGCAACGGTGACTCTAATGGCTACACCTTC
cdr3_aa: CASNGDSNGYTF
j_call: TRBJ1-2
d_call: -
clone_size: -
v_call: TRBV9

cdr3_nt: TGTGCCTGGAGTTCCCGGGACAGGGTTTCACCCCTCCACTTT
cdr3_aa: CAWSSRDRVSPLHF
j_call: TRBJ1-6
d_call: TRBD1
clone_size: once
v_call: TRBV30

cdr3_nt: TGTGCCAGCAGCTTTGACAGCCTGAAGACCCTGTTTTTT
cdr3_aa: CASSFDSLKTLFF
j_call: TRBJ1-4
d_call: -
clone_size: -
v_call: TRBV7-2

cdr3_nt: TGTGCCAGCAGCTTCACAGGGTCAGACTATGGCTACACCTTC
cdr3_aa: CASSFTGSDYGYTF
j_call: TRBJ1-2
d_call: -
clone_size: -
v_call: TRBV7-2

cdr3_nt: TGCGCCAGCAGCATGGACGGGCCTACGGGGTACACCTTC
cdr3_aa: CASSMDGPTGYTF
j_call: TRBJ1-2
d_call: -
clone_size: -
v_call: TRBV5-1

cdr3_nt: TGTGCCAGCAGCTTGGGCAGCTCTTCCTACGAGCAGTACTTC
cdr3_aa: CASSLGSSSYEQYF
j_call: TRBJ2-7
d_call: -
clone_size: -
v_call: TRBV7-9

cdr3_nt: TGTGCCAGCAGTTACGGACAGGGGGCATACGAGCAGTACTTC
cdr3_aa: CASSYGQGAYEQYF
j_call: TRBJ2-7
d_call: TRBD1
clone_size: -
v_call: TRBV6-5

cdr3_nt: TGTGCCAGCAGCATACAGGGCTCCGCAGCCGCTAACTATGGCTACACCTTC
cdr3_aa: CASSIQGSAAANYGYTF
j_call: TRBJ1-2
d_call: -
clone_size: -
v_call: TRBV5-5

cdr3_nt: TGCAGCGCTAAGGGACAGGGGAGCACTGAAGCTTTCTTT
cdr3_aa: CSAKGQGSTEAFF
j_call: TRBJ1-1
d_call: TRBD1
clone_size: -
v_call: TRBV29-1

cdr3_nt: TGTGCCAGCAGGACAACAGGGGCGGCTAATGAAAAACTGTTTTTT
cdr3_aa: CASRTTGAANEKLFF
j_call: TRBJ1-4
d_call: TRBD1
clone_size: -
v_call: TRBV2

cdr3_nt: TGTGCCAGCAGCTTAGGTGGTAGAGGGCAGCCCCAGCATTTT
cdr3_aa: CASSLGGRGQPQHF
j_call: TRBJ1-5
d_call: -
clone_size: -
v_call: TRBV13

cdr3_nt: TGTGCCAGCAGCTTAGTGCCAATCCAACCAGAGACCCAGTACTTC
cdr3_aa: CASSLVPIQPETQYF
j_call: TRBJ2-5
d_call: -
clone_size: -
v_call: TRBV7-2

cdr3_nt: TGTGCCAGCAGTGGGGCCCCAGGGACAGTAGGCTACACCTTC
cdr3_aa: CASSGAPGTVGYTF
j_call: TRBJ1-2
d_call: TRBD1
clone_size: -
v_call: TRBV2

cdr3_nt: TGTGCCAGCAGCTCGGGATTGAACACTGAAGCTTTCTTT
cdr3_aa: CASSSGLNTEAFF
j_call: TRBJ1-1
d_call: -
clone_size: -
v_call: TRBV11-2

cdr3_nt: TGTGCCAGCAGCCTAAGGGGCAATGAGCAGTTCTTC
cdr3_aa: CASSLRGNEQFF
j_call: TRBJ2-1
d_call: -
clone_size: -
v_call: TRBV7-3

cdr3_nt: TGTGCCAGCAGCTTAGTGGGGGGCAGGGGCACTGAAGCTTTCTTT
cdr3_aa: CASSLVGGRGTEAFF
j_call: TRBJ1-1
d_call: -
clone_size: -
v_call: TRBV11-2

cdr3_nt: TGTGCCAGCAGCTCGCAGGGGACGAACACTGAAGCTTTCTTT
cdr3_aa: CASSSQGTNTEAFF
j_call: TRBJ1-1
d_call: -
clone_size: -
v_call: TRBV7-3

cdr3_nt: TGTGCCAGCAGCTTAGCCACCTATCAGCCCCAGCATTTT
cdr3_aa: CASSLATYQPQHF
j_call: TRBJ1-5
d_call: -
clone_size: -
v_call: TRBV11-1

cdr3_nt: TGTGCCAGCAGCCCTGAATTAGGAACCTCGTTGGAGACCCAGTACTTC
cdr3_aa: CASSPELGTSLETQYF
j_call: TRBJ2-5
d_call: -
clone_size: -
v_call: TRBV7-9

cdr3_nt: TGTGCCTGGAATCTGGACAGATTTTTCTACGAGCAGTACTTC
cdr3_aa: CAWNLDRFFYEQYF
j_call: TRBJ2-7
d_call: -
clone_size: -
v_call: TRBV30

cdr3_nt: TGTGCCAGCAGCCCCGGTGGACAGGGGGCGAGGACCGGGGAGCTGTTTTTT
cdr3_aa: CASSPGGQGARTGELFF
j_call: TRBJ2-2
d_call: TRBD1
clone_size: -
v_call: TRBV9

cdr3_nt: TGTGCCAGCAGTCCAGGGACAGTCAATGAAAAACTGTTTTTT
cdr3_aa: CASSPGTVNEKLFF
j_call: TRBJ1-4
d_call: TRBD1
clone_size: -
v_call: TRBV6-5

cdr3_nt: TGTGCCAGCAGAAGGCAGAAGAATTCACCCCTCCACTTT
cdr3_aa: CASRRQKNSPLHF
j_call: TRBJ1-6
d_call: -
clone_size: -
v_call: TRBV27

cdr3_nt: TGTGCCAGCAGTGAATATCGTGGTACGCGAAATTCACCCCTCCACTTT
cdr3_aa: CASSEYRGTRNSPLHF
j_call: TRBJ1-6
d_call: -
clone_size: -
v_call: TRBV2

cdr3_nt: TGTGCCAGCAGTCCCTCAACAGGCTCTGGAAACACCATATATTTT
cdr3_aa: CASSPSTGSGNTIYF
j_call: TRBJ1-3
d_call: -
clone_size: once
v_call: TRBV2

cdr3_nt: TGTGCCAGTGCATCTAGCGGTCACACCGGGGAGCTGTTTTTT
cdr3_aa: CASASSGHTGELFF
j_call: TRBJ2-2
d_call: TRBD2
clone_size: once
v_call: TRBV19

cdr3_nt: TGTGCCAGCAGCCAAGGCCCTTACGAGCAGTACTTC
cdr3_aa: CASSQGPYEQYF
j_call: TRBJ2-7
d_call: -
clone_size: -
v_call: TRBV3-1/TRBV3-2